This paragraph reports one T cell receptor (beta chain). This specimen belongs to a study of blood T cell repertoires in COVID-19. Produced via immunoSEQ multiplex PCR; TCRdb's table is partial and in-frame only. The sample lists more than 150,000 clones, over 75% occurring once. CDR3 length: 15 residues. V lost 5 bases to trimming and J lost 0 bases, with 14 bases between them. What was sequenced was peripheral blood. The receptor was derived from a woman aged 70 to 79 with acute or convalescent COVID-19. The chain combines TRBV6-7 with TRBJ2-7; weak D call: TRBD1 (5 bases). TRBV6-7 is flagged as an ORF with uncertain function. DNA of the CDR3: TGTGCCAGCAGTGGACATATAGAAAGCTCCTACGAGCAGTACTTC. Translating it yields CASSGHIESSYEQYF.